Listed below are T cell receptor beta chains from one sample, sequenced in a study of blood T cell repertoires in COVID-19. TCRdb's copy holds only in-frame clones and misses some; the assay was immunoSEQ multiplex PCR. Of 150,000 to 200,000 clones in the sample, around 86% were seen once. Sequencing was performed on peripheral blood. All receptors derive from a man in his 70s with acute or convalescent COVID-19. Each CDR3 is given with its conserved first and last residue. Each record gives: V gene, D gene, CDR3 protein. A D gene is named only where the DNA matches it firmly.

TRBV29-1	NA	CSGGGAEQYF
TRBV30	TRBD1	CAFRPGQGNTGELFF
TRBV9	TRBD1	CASTVGQGSYEQYF
TRBV7-9	TRBD1	CASSLGAGQGDRQPQHF
TRBV19	TRBD1	CASSSVTGQINTEAFF
TRBV23-1	NA	CASSHRPGQYF
TRBV5-4	TRBD1	CASSSNTGTGGELFF
TRBV3-1/TRBV3-2	TRBD1	CASSLAGGRPEAFF
TRBV7-7	TRBD2	CASSLAGVGETQYF
TRBV27	TRBD2	CASSLRVAGANTGELFF
TRBV6-4	NA	CASSPGFGNTIYF
TRBV7-8	NA	CASSANRDYEQYF
TRBV11-2	NA	CASSLGLYNEQFF
TRBV7-6	NA	CASSLVQGNYEQYF
TRBV29-1	TRBD1	CSGYRGDGYTF
TRBV6-6	NA	CASSPRHPTPYGYTF
TRBV30	TRBD1	CAWSRGTGDQPQHF
TRBV29-1	TRBD1	CSVERGQGVGEQFF
TRBV11-2	TRBD2	CASSSLSGGTYEQYF
TRBV2	NA	CACRARSGNTIYF
TRBV28	NA	CASTRGYQPQHF
TRBV7-9	TRBD1	CASSFLQGAENTEAFF
TRBV2	NA	CASSEVRTDYGYTF